The 13 T cell receptor beta chains listed next were all sequenced from one sample in a study of blood T cell repertoires in COVID-19. The method was immunoSEQ multiplex PCR; TCRdb's version includes in-frame clones alone and lacks a portion of them. The table includes about 130,000 clones, 70% to 90% detected once. The material sequenced was peripheral blood. These receptors originate from a man in his fifties with acute or convalescent COVID-19.

The sample holds one count of this clone. V is TRBV30 and J is TRBJ1-5; 9 bases are a match to TRBD1. The CDR3 has 14 amino acids. In germline, CDR1 is GTSNPN, CDR2 SVGIG (reference sequence). Trimming took 4 bases from V and 3 from J; bases not matched to a gene: 4. CDR3 sequence (DNA): TGTGCCTGGACGAGGACAGGGGTCAATCAGCCCCAGCATTTT. Translating it yields CAWTRTGVNQPQHF.

The chain combines TRBV10-2 with TRBJ2-2; 8 nucleotides line up with TRBD1. Germline V gives CDR1 WSHSY, CDR2 SAAADI. V shed 6 bases and J 6 bases; nucleotides not matched to a gene: 12. The length of the CDR3 is 16 residues. This chain's CDR3 is CASRQSGTGEAGELFF. CDR3 DNA: TGCGCCAGCAGACAATCCGGGACAGGCGAAGCCGGGGAGCTGTTTTTT.

This chain joins TRBV7-2 and TRBJ2-5; 9 bases fit TRBD2. Germline-derived CDR1 and CDR2 are SGHTA and FQGNSA. The CDR3 is made up of 15 amino acids. The ends lost 2 bases at V and 6 bases at J; junction bases unmatched: 7. Here the CDR3 reads CASSLHGTSPKTQYF. CDR3 sequence (DNA): TGTGCCAGCAGCTTACATGGGACTAGCCCAAAGACCCAGTACTTC.

V is TRBV2 and J is TRBJ2-1; D perhaps matches TRBD1 (6 bases). The germline V gene encodes CDR1 SNHLY and CDR2 FYNNEI. Trimming took off 10 bases at V and 4 bases at J, with 14 bases between the two ends. The length of the CDR3 is 13 residues. Here the CDR3 reads CATSGQQYNEQFF. In DNA, the CDR3 is TGTGCCACTTCAGGACAGCAATACAATGAGCAGTTCTTC.

The gene calls are TRBV12-5 and TRBJ1-5, with D possibly being TRBD1 (5 bases). Germline loops: CDR1 LGHNT, CDR2 FRNRAP. The V end was cut by 1 base, the J end by 0 bases, with 16 bases between. This CDR3 is built from 18 residues. The CDR3 sequence is CASGLAMGGGPSNQPQHF. Written as DNA, the CDR3 is TGTGCTAGTGGTTTGGCCATGGGGGGTGGCCCTAGCAATCAGCCCCAGCATTTT.

This clone has a handful of counts. V usage is TRBV7-2 and J usage is TRBJ2-1; 10 nucleotides line up with TRBD2. Trimming at V came to 4 bases and at J to 3 bases, leaving 6 bases not matched to a gene. The CDR3 totals 16 residues. CDR1 is SGHTA and CDR2 is FQGNSA in the germline V gene. The CDR3, as DNA: TGTGCCAGCAGCTCGGAAAGCGGGGGGGGCTACAATGAGCAGTTCTTC. Protein sequence: CASSSESGGGYNEQFF.

V and J are TRBV5-1 and TRBJ1-3; a weak D match, TRBD1 (5 bases). Germline CDR1 is SGHRS and CDR2 is YFSETQ. CDR3 length equals 15 residues. Between the trimmed V and J ends, which lost 5 bases and 0 bases, there was a span of 12 bases. As DNA, the CDR3 is TGCGCCAGCAGAGGAGACAGTTTCTCTGGAAACACCATATATTTT. Its protein is CASRGDSFSGNTIYF.

This chain joins TRBV7-2 and TRBJ1-6, with unresolved D. This CDR3 region has 13 residues. CDR1 is SGHTA and CDR2 is FQGNSA in the germline V gene. Trimming left V 6 bases short and J 6 bases short, with 9 bases between. The CDR3 sequence is CASSIASNSPLHF. Here the CDR3 DNA reads TGTGCCAGCAGTATAGCTTCTAATTCACCCCTCCACTTT.

Here the CDR3 reads CASSFAGTGFYEQYF. DNA of the CDR3: TGTGCCAGCAGCTTTGCCGGGACAGGGTTCTACGAGCAGTACTTC. The chain couples TRBV5-8 to TRBJ2-7; 9 bases fit TRBD1. Per the germline V gene, CDR1 is SGHTS and CDR2 is YDEGEE. The CDR3 runs to 15 residues. With V trimmed by 2 bases and J by 3 bases, 6 bases remained unmatched.

The J gene is TRBJ2-3, the V gene TRBV28; 7 bases fit TRBD1. Germline V gene sequence: CDR1 MDHEN, CDR2 SYDVKM. V was pared by 8 bases and J by 3 bases, with 8 bases of the junction left unmatched. CDR3 length: 14 amino acids. CDR3 sequence reads: CASRPQGLTDTQYF. The CDR3, as DNA: TGTGCCAGCCGCCCACAGGGGCTAACAGATACGCAGTATTTT.

The chain has TRBV12-3 or TRBV12-4 and TRBJ1-2; D is ambiguous. The V end lost 2 bases, the J end lost 7 bases, and 8 bases lay between the germline ends. The CDR3 totals 12 residues. CDR3 in DNA: TGTGCCAGCAGTTTACAATTGAGTGGCTACACCTTC. This gives the protein CASSLQLSGYTF.

This chain links TRBV2 with TRBJ2-1, with TRBD1 identical over 10 bases. With 5 bases clipped from V and 6 bases from J, the junction kept 7 bases outside the gene matches. CDR1 and CDR2 (germline): SNHLY, FYNNEI. The CDR3 loop spans 15 amino acids. The DNA of the CDR3 is TGTGCCAGCAGTCCGGGGGACAGGGGATCCAATGAGCAGTTCTTC. This codes for CASSPGDRGSNEQFF.

The genes are TRBV5-1 and TRBJ2-1; D remains ambiguous. Germline CDR1 and CDR2: SGHRS and YFSETQ. The CDR3 runs 15 residues. Trimming pared 1 base from V and 0 bases from J, leaving 8 bases between. CDR3: CASSLIVSSYNEQFF. CDR3 sequence (DNA): TGCGCCAGCAGCTTGATTGTTAGCTCCTACAATGAGCAGTTCTTC.